These 23 T cell receptor beta chains were all obtained from the same sample, sequenced in a study of cytomegalovirus exposure and HLA in healthy donors. The PCR had 60 Vbeta and 13 Jbeta primers. Method: immunoSEQ multiplex PCR; TCRdb's copy keeps in-frame clones and lacks some. The sample consists of more than 150,000 clones, more than 75% of them appearing once. Source material: PBMCs. The receptor source for this set is a girl younger than two in good health and CMV-seronegative.

V gene TRBV9 combines with J gene TRBJ2-3, with 8 nucleotides matching TRBD1. This CDR3 comprises 13 residues. The V segment lost 5 bases and the J segment 1 base; nucleotides outside the gene matches: 0. The V gene's germline CDR1 is SGDLS and CDR2 YYNGEE. The CDR3 region is CASRTGGTDTQYF. In DNA form, the CDR3 reads TGTGCCAGCAGGACAGGGGGCACAGATACGCAGTATTTT.

This chain joins TRBV15 and TRBJ2-3; D may be TRBD2 (5 bases). The V end lost 6 bases, the J end lost 2 bases, and 15 bases lay between the germline ends. From germline, CDR1 is LNHNV and CDR2 YYDKDF (reference sequence). The CDR3 has 15 residues. The CDR3 coding sequence is TGTGCCACCAGTCTGTCGCGGGCGCTCACAGATACGCAGTATTTT. Its protein product is CATSLSRALTDTQYF.

In its sample, this clone was seen a few times. J is TRBJ2-1 and V is TRBV5-4; D call uncertain. There are 13 residues in the CDR3. The germline V and J ends were trimmed by 1 base and 7 bases, with 9 bases remaining between them. Germline lookup yields CDR1 SGHNT and CDR2 YYREEE (reference sequence). The CDR3 spells CASSLHSVNEQFF. CDR3 DNA: TGTGCCAGCAGCTTGCACAGTGTGAATGAGCAGTTCTTC.

The chain links TRBV2 to TRBJ1-4; tentatively, D is TRBD1 (6 bases). This CDR3 region has 13 residues. Trimming left V 7 bases short and J 5 bases short, with 11 bases between. The germline V gene has CDR1 SNHLY and CDR2 FYNNEI. In nucleotides, the CDR3 is TGTGCCAGCAAACCAGGGGAAAATGAAAAACTGTTTTTT. Residues: CASKPGENEKLFF.

In DNA, the CDR3 is TGTGCCAGCAGTTACTCACCCCAGGGTGCCAAAAACATTCAGTACTTC. Translated: CASSYSPQGAKNIQYF. The chain uses TRBV6-5 and TRBJ2-4, with D possibly matching TRBD1 (5 bases). Germline assignment: CDR1 MNHEY and CDR2 SVGAGI. V lost 0 bases, J lost 1 base, and 10 bases lay in between. This CDR3 is built from 16 residues.

The chain uses TRBV5-1 and TRBJ2-5; 14 bases are a match to TRBD2. Germline CDR1 reads SGHRS; CDR2 reads YFSETQ. The J segment lost 5 bases and the V segment lost 4 bases, leaving 10 bases of the junction unmatched. The CDR3 length is 17 residues. The CDR3 protein is CASSLGTSGRSVETQYF. Written as DNA, the CDR3 is TGCGCCAGCAGCCTTGGGACTAGCGGGAGAAGTGTTGAGACCCAGTACTTC.

This chain joins TRBV5-1 and TRBJ1-4; D remains ambiguous. This CDR3 is 14 amino acids long. Germline V CDR1 and CDR2: SGHRS, YFSETQ. The V end lost 0 bases, the J end lost 5 bases, and 8 bases lay between the germline ends. The CDR3 sequence is CASSLGAGNEKLFF. The CDR3 DNA reads as TGCGCCAGCAGCTTGGGGGCGGGGAATGAAAAACTGTTTTTT.

V usage is TRBV7-9 and J usage is TRBJ1-3, with no clear D. The CDR3 extends over 15 amino acids. V lost 5 bases and J 0 bases, leaving 11 bases between the germline ends. CDR1 is SEHNR, CDR2 FQNEAQ, per germline (reference sequence). CDR3 sequence reads: CASSLPPSSGNTIYF. In DNA, the CDR3 is TGTGCCAGCAGCCTCCCACCGAGCTCTGGAAACACCATATATTTT. The entire variable domain, with the rest obtained from reference TRBV7-9 and TRBJ1-3, is as follows: DTGVSQNPRHKITKRGQNVTFRCDPISEHNRLYWYRQTLGQGPEFLTYFQNEAQLEKSRLLSDRFSAERPKGSFSTLEIQRTEQGDSAMYLCASSLPPSSGNTIYFGEGSWLTVV.

CDR3 in amino acids: CAISDFKGVREAFF. The DNA of the CDR3 is TGTGCCATCAGTGACTTCAAGGGGGTCCGGGAAGCTTTCTTT. J is TRBJ1-1 and V is TRBV10-3; tentatively, D is TRBD1 (6 bases). The CDR3 is made up of 14 amino acids. V was trimmed by 3 bases and J by 8 bases, leaving 16 bases between them. From germline, CDR1 is ENHRY and CDR2 SYGVKD.

V is TRBV27 and J is TRBJ1-5; D not certain. This CDR3 is 16 amino acids long. Germline loops: CDR1 MNHEY, CDR2 SMNVEV (reference sequence). V was pared by 6 bases and J by 5 bases, with 20 bases between. This CDR3 is CASSRYPGPTDQPQHF. The CDR3 DNA sequence: TGTGCCAGCAGCCGCTATCCTGGGCCAACCGATCAGCCCCAGCATTTT.

This clone was found once. This chain connects TRBV4-3 to TRBJ2-1; TRBD2 might be the D (5 bases). CDR3 length: 18 amino acids. Germline V gene lookup returns CDR1 LGHNA and CDR2 YSLEER. Trimming took 0 bases from V and 0 from J, leaving 15 bases between them. The DNA for the CDR3 is TGCGCCAGCAGCCAAGATCTCGGAGCGGTCCTCTCCTACAATGAGCAGTTCTTC. Translating gives CASSQDLGAVLSYNEQFF.

The rearrangement links TRBV10-3 to TRBJ1-1; D uncertain. The germline V and J ends were trimmed by 4 bases and 3 bases, with 9 bases remaining between them. Germline values: CDR1 ENHRY, CDR2 SYGVKD. The CDR3 has 13 amino acids. CDR3 loop: CAISVNRDTEAFF. CDR3 in DNA: TGTGCCATCAGTGTCAACCGAGACACTGAAGCTTTCTTT.

This clone was seen only once. The chain has TRBV27 and TRBJ1-4, with a weak D call TRBD1 (5 bases). The germline V gene encodes CDR1 MNHEY and CDR2 SMNVEV (reference sequence). V lost 6 bases and J lost 8, with 16 bases in between. The CDR3 consists of 14 residues. CDR3 sequence: CASSKNRGIEKLFF. CDR3 DNA sequence: TGTGCCAGCAGCAAAAACCGGGGGATCGAAAAACTGTTTTTT.

The chain employs TRBV5-1 and TRBJ2-7; D not certain. The CDR3 contains 17 residues. Trimming took off 5 bases at V and 1 base at J, with 22 bases between the two ends. From germline, CDR1 is SGHRS and CDR2 YFSETQ. The DNA for the CDR3 is TGCGCCAGCAGTGAAGGTAGTCTACTGGGCCCTTCCTACGAGCAGTACTTC. It is translated as CASSEGSLLGPSYEQYF.

The J gene is TRBJ2-7, the V gene TRBV6-1, with 8 bases matching TRBD2. Germline V gives CDR1 MNHNS, CDR2 SASEGT. Unmatched junction bases numbered 11, after V lost 6 bases and J lost 4 bases. The CDR3 is 15 residues long. The CDR3 coding sequence is TGTGCCAGCAGCCCTGCTAGCGGGCGTGTATACGAGCAGTACTTC. Protein sequence: CASSPASGRVYEQYF.

The chain recombines TRBV4-2 with TRBJ1-6; weak D call: TRBD1 (6 bases). Trimming took off 3 bases at V and 6 bases at J, with 6 bases between the two ends. The germline gives CDR1 LGHNA, CDR2 YNFKEQ. The CDR3 totals 13 residues. The CDR3 region is CASSQGANSPLHF. For the CDR3, the DNA is TGTGCCAGCAGCCAGGGGGCTAATTCACCCCTCCACTTT.

The chain combines TRBV6-5 with TRBJ2-5, with 14 nucleotides matching TRBD2. CDR1 MNHEY and CDR2 SVGAGI come from the germline V gene. The V and J ends lost 5 bases and 13 bases, in that order; junction bases with no gene match: 6. CDR3 length: 13 amino acids. In nucleotides, the CDR3 is TGTGCCAGCAGTCCCTGGACTAGCGGGGGGCTGTACTTC. This gives the protein CASSPWTSGGLYF.

This clone is a singleton in its sample. The chain joins TRBV10-1 to TRBJ2-1; TRBD1 agrees at 9 bases. The germline CDR1 and CDR2 sequences are WNHNN and SYGVQD (reference sequence). J gave up 6 bases and V 0 bases, and 0 bases lay outside the gene matches. The CDR3 is 14 residues long. The CDR3 bases are TGCGCCAGCAGTGAGTCGGGACAGGGCAATGAGCAGTTCTTC. It translates to CASSESGQGNEQFF.

The chain carries TRBV20-1 and TRBJ2-1; a weak D match, TRBD2 (7 bases). The CDR3 totals 11 residues. The germline CDR1 and CDR2 sequences are DFQATT and SNEGSKA (reference sequence). CDR3: CGGGFYNEQFF. CDR3 nucleotides: TGCGGGGGGGGCTTCTACAATGAGCAGTTCTTC.

The chain carries TRBV2 and TRBJ2-7; perhaps TRBD1 as D (5 bases). There are 11 residues in the CDR3. Per germline, CDR1 SNHLY and CDR2 FYNNEI. Deletions cut 9 bases from V and 3 bases from J, with 9 bases between. CDR3 residues: CASIQGYEQYF. The CDR3 DNA reads TGTGCCAGTATTCAGGGCTACGAGCAGTACTTC.

Comment on this clone: At one boundary the junction diverges from the germline segment, which might be a read error. The V call is TRBV7-9, the J call TRBJ2-1; D possibly corresponds to TRBD2 (6 bases). This CDR3 is built from 17 residues. CDR1 is SEHNR, CDR2 FQNEAQ, per germline (reference sequence). The CDR3 nucleotides read TGTTCCAGCAGCCTTTCCGGGACTTCACTCAGCTACAATGAGCAGTTCTTC. This translates into CSSSLSGTSLSYNEQFF. Together with reference TRBV7-9 and TRBJ2-1, the CDR3 gives the full variable domain: DTGVSQNPRHKITKRGQNVTFRCDPISEHNRLYWYRQTLGQGPEFLTYFQNEAQLEKSRLLSDRFSAERPKGSFSTLEIQRTEQGDSAMYLCSSSLSGTSLSYNEQFFGPGTRLTVL.

The chain links TRBV9 to TRBJ2-2; 9 bases match TRBD1. Trimming cost V 2 bases and J 3 bases; bases outside gene matches: 5. CDR3 length: 16 amino acids. The germline V gene encodes CDR1 SGDLS and CDR2 YYNGEE. The CDR3 is CASSVDGTGYTGELFF. The CDR3 nucleotides are TGTGCCAGCAGCGTCGACGGGACAGGGTACACCGGGGAGCTGTTTTTT.

This clone was counted between two and nine times. This chain connects TRBV5-1 to TRBJ2-7; D unresolved. CDR1 is SGHRS, CDR2 YFSETQ, per germline. V was cut by 0 bases and J by 5 bases, with 6 bases left in between. The CDR3 runs 12 residues. CDR3 coding DNA: TGCGCCAGCAGCTTGGAACGGGACGAGCAGTACTTC. Its translation: CASSLERDEQYF.